A selection of T cell receptor beta chains follows, all from one sample in a study of human T cells and chemical hapten exposure. MiXCR, run by TCRdb on the RACE reads, gives a single entry per CDR3 protein. The profile covers fewer than 90,000 distinct CDR3 sequences, with around 6.7% appearing a single time and around 1.3% taken by the ten largest. The input for sequencing was whole blood, taken in connection with sensitization to the hapten diphenylcyclopropenone (DPC). The source of these receptors is a young woman with alopecia areata. Some clones in this sample may be carry-over from other donors' samples. Both conserved end residues are part of each CDR3. A D gene is named only where the DNA matches it firmly. Expanded clones get a size class; other rows say once, few or many, or leave the size out.

V gene	D gene	CDR3 length	clone size	J gene	CDR3 DNA	CDR3 protein
TRBV2	.	15	many	TRBJ1-1	TGTGCCAGCACGTGGTCGGGGCAGTCCAACACTGAAGCTTTCTTT	CASTWSGQSNTEAFF
TRBV2	.	13	many	TRBJ2-1	TGTGCCAGCAGTGCCACAGAGTACAATGAGCAGTTCTTC	CASSATEYNEQFF
TRBV20-1	TRBD2	15	.	TRBJ2-4	TGCAGTGCTCCCTGGGGGGGGGGAGCCAAAAACATTCAGTACTTC	CSAPWGGGAKNIQYF
TRBV5-1	TRBD1	19	.	TRBJ1-6	TGCGCCAGCAGCTTGGAGGGGACAGGGCTTCTCTCCTATAATTCACCCCTCCACTTT	CASSLEGTGLLSYNSPLHF
TRBV7-9	TRBD2	16	.	TRBJ2-3	TGTGCCAGCAGCTTTCGTGTAGCGGGGATCACAGATACGCAGTATTTT	CASSFRVAGITDTQYF
TRBV4-2	.	15	many	TRBJ1-4	TGTGCCAGCAGCGGAGCTTCGGGCTCTAATGAAAAACTGTTTTTT	CASSGASGSNEKLFF
TRBV12-3/TRBV12-4	.	15	many	TRBJ2-3	TGTGCCAGCACGACAGGCCGAAACGCAGGGGCTACGCAGTATTTT	CASTTGRNAGATQYF
TRBV6-2/TRBV6-3	.	13	many	TRBJ1-1	TGTGCCAGCAGTTACTCGCCCGGCCCTGAAGCTTTCTTT	CASSYSPGPEAFF
TRBV5-6	.	14	few	TRBJ1-6	TGTGCCAGCAGTCAAAGGGCTGACTCGTCACCCCTCCACTTT	CASSQRADSSPLHF
TRBV5-1	.	14	many	TRBJ1-4	TGCGCCAGCAGAGCGGAAACAACTAATGAAAAACTGTTTTTT	CASRAETTNEKLFF
TRBV5-1	.	15	.	TRBJ2-2	TGCGCCAGCAGCTTGGGGGGTGATCACACCGGGGAGCTGTTTTTT	CASSLGGDHTGELFF
TRBV2	.	15	many	TRBJ2-6	TGTGCCAGCAGCTCAACTCAATCTGGGGCCAACGTCCTGACTTTC	CASSSTQSGANVLTF
TRBV6-6	.	16	few	TRBJ2-1	TGTGCCAGCACCCGGGGGGCGGGGGTTTCCTACAATGAGCAGTTCTTC	CASTRGAGVSYNEQFF
TRBV7-3	TRBD1	15	many	TRBJ2-7	TGTGCCAGCAGCTTACAGGGCAGGGGGCTGCACGAGCAGTACTTC	CASSLQGRGLHEQYF
TRBV29-1	TRBD1	17	few	TRBJ1-2	TGCAGCGTTGACTCGTCATGGAGGCACCAGGGGGGGTATGGCTACACCTTC	CSVDSSWRHQGGYGYTF
TRBV15	.	15	many	TRBJ1-2	TGTGCCACCAGCATCTTGTCCAGGGGAGCATCTGGCTACACCTTC	CATSILSRGASGYTF
TRBV29-1	.	11	many	TRBJ1-2	TGCAGCACCACAGCTAACTATGGCTACACCTTC	CSTTANYGYTF
TRBV6-1	TRBD1	13	many	TRBJ1-2	TGTGCCAGCAAGGGACAGGGAACCTATGGCTACACCTTC	CASKGQGTYGYTF
TRBV30	.	13	.	TRBJ1-1	TGTGCCTGGAGTGGTCGCCTGAACACTGAAGCTTTCTTT	CAWSGRLNTEAFF
TRBV4-2	.	15	many	TRBJ1-5	TGTGCCAGCAGCCAATACCACCTTTCCGATCAGCCCCAGCATTTT	CASSQYHLSDQPQHF
TRBV7-2	.	15	many	TRBJ2-3	TGTGCCAGCAGCTTATTGGAAATGAGCACAGATACGCAGTATTTT	CASSLLEMSTDTQYF
TRBV20-1	.	14	many	TRBJ1-1	TGCAGTGCTAGAGGATCGGAATCGAACACTGAAGCTTTCTTT	CSARGSESNTEAFF
TRBV3-1	.	13	few	TRBJ1-2	TGTGCCAGCAGCCAGGGGGCGCGTTATGGCTACACCTTC	CASSQGARYGYTF
TRBV20-1	TRBD1	17	.	TRBJ1-5	TGCAGTGCTAGAGATCGGGACAGGGGGTTGAGCAATCAGCCCCAGAATTTT	CSARDRDRGLSNQPQNF
TRBV12-3/TRBV12-4	.	13	many	TRBJ2-1	TGTGCCAGCAGTTTAACCAGGGTCAATGAGCAGTTCTTC	CASSLTRVNEQFF
TRBV12-3/TRBV12-4	TRBD1	13	few	TRBJ1-1	TGTGCCAGCAGGCCCCGGGGACAGGCTCTGGCTTTCTTT	CASRPRGQALAFF
TRBV30	.	14	many	TRBJ1-2	TGTGCCTGGAGTTTCGGCCATACCGGGTATGGCTACACCTTC	CAWSFGHTGYGYTF
TRBV9	.	13	many	TRBJ2-5	TGTGCCAGCAGCCCGGGAGCAGGAGAGACCCAGTACTTC	CASSPGAGETQYF
TRBV5-5	.	19	.	TRBJ2-6	TGTGCCAGCAGCCGCTTCGGCTCCCGGGGGCCTGCTGGGGCCAACGTCCTGACTTTC	CASSRFGSRGPAGANVLTF
TRBV24-1	TRBD1	15	many	TRBJ1-5	TGTGCCAGAGAGACCGGGACAGGGGGAAATCAGCCCCAGCATTTT	CARETGTGGNQPQHF
TRBV18	TRBD1	13	many	TRBJ2-1	TGTGCCAGCTCCGGGACAGGGGTCAATGAGCAGTTCTTC	CASSGTGVNEQFF
TRBV5-1	TRBD1	14	few	TRBJ1-2	TGCGCCAGCAGCGAAGGGACAGGGGGCGAAGGCTACACCTTC	CASSEGTGGEGYTF
TRBV20-1	TRBD1	15	.	TRBJ1-6	TGCAGTGCTAGAGCAGGGGGCGAGGATAATTCACCCCTCCACTTT	CSARAGGEDNSPLHF
TRBV15	.	15	many	TRBJ1-5	TGTGCCACCAGGCAGGCGACATGGAGCAATCAGCCCCAGCATTTT	CATRQATWSNQPQHF
TRBV7-9	TRBD1	15	many	TRBJ2-3	TGTGCCAGTGCGCCGGGACAGGGGGCCGCAGATACGCAGTATTTT	CASAPGQGAADTQYF
TRBV6-5	TRBD2	15	many	TRBJ2-5	TGTGCCAGCAGCTTTGGACTAGCGGGGGAAGAGACCCAGTACTTC	CASSFGLAGEETQYF
TRBV2	.	13	.	TRBJ2-5	TGTGCCAGCAGGGGAGGCCAGCAAGAGACCCAGTACTTC	CASRGGQQETQYF
TRBV5-6	TRBD2	15	many	TRBJ2-2	TGTGCCAGCAGCTTGAGCGGGAAGAACACCGGGGAGCTGTTTTTT	CASSLSGKNTGELFF
TRBV30	.	13	many	TRBJ2-1	TGTGCCTCAGATCGGGGCCCCTACAATGAGCAGTTCTTC	CASDRGPYNEQFF
TRBV15	.	14	few	TRBJ1-5	TGTGCCACCAGCAGAGAGGGGGTCACTGGGCCCCAGCATTTT	CATSREGVTGPQHF
TRBV30	TRBD1	12	many	TRBJ2-3	TGTGCCTGGAGTGTACAGGGGACTACGCAGTATTTT	CAWSVQGTTQYF
TRBV2	.	13	few	TRBJ1-4	TGTGCCAGCATGAGACAGCTTAATGAAAAACTGTTTTTT	CASMRQLNEKLFF
TRBV27	.	12	.	TRBJ2-2	TGTGCCAGCACCCAGGGCTCCGGGGAGCTGTTTTTT	CASTQGSGELFF
TRBV20-1	.	11	many	TRBJ1-1	TGCAGTGCTAGATGGGCCCGAGAAGCTTTCTTT	CSARWAREAFF
TRBV2	.	16	.	TRBJ1-4	TGTGCCAGCAGTGAAGCCCAGGGCGGAACTAATGAAAAACTGTTTTTT	CASSEAQGGTNEKLFF
TRBV12-3/TRBV12-4	.	13	.	TRBJ1-1	TGTGCCAGCAGTTTAATGAGGGACACTGAAGCTTTCTTT	CASSLMRDTEAFF
TRBV11-2	TRBD2	20	few	TRBJ2-1	TGTGCCAGCAGCGTACTTAGAACCCTAGTTAGGACTAGCGGACTCAATGAGCAGTTCTTC	CASSVLRTLVRTSGLNEQFF
TRBV5-1	TRBD1	16	many	TRBJ1-1	TGCGCCAGCAGCCCGAGTACGGGACAGAGGGACACTGAAGCTTTCTTT	CASSPSTGQRDTEAFF
TRBV18	.	16	.	TRBJ1-1	TGTGCCAGCTCACCAGCTCCCGGGACCTTGAACACTGAAGCTTTCTTT	CASSPAPGTLNTEAFF
TRBV29-1	TRBD1	13	few	TRBJ1-2	TGCAGCGTTGCCCGGGACAGTAACTATGGCTACACCTTC	CSVARDSNYGYTF
TRBV4-1	TRBD1	14	many	TRBJ1-1	TGCGCCAGCAGCCATACCGATTCAGGGGGTGAAGCTTTCTTT	CASSHTDSGGEAFF
TRBV5-5	.	14	.	TRBJ2-2	TGTGCCAGCAGCCCTAGGCCGAACACCGGGGAGCTGTTTTTT	CASSPRPNTGELFF
TRBV20-1	.	14	few	TRBJ2-7	TGCAGTGCTAGGATCCCTAGCGATCCCTACGAGCAGTACTTC	CSARIPSDPYEQYF